This entry is about one T cell receptor (beta chain). The target antigen is unknown. These data are taken from a study of T cell repertoires in cytomegalovirus infection. TCRdb itself ran the reads through MiXCR, one entry per CDR3 protein. This table holds approximately 500,000 distinct CDR3 sequences, 30% to 40% found once. Trimming removed 11 bases from V and 6 bases from J; junction bases left unmatched: 9. The CDR3 is 15 amino acids. CDR1 MNHEY and CDR2 SVGEGT come from the germline V gene. Study-level points and caveats: HLA-C-restricted CMV-specific TCR beta clonotypes prevailed in the ex vivo response.

This TCR was sampled from a human donor in good health (CMV status not recorded). Some clones in this sample may be carry-over from other donors' samples. The input for sequencing was cultured PBMCs, taken from culture after CMV antigen stimulation. The gene calls are TRBV6-2 or TRBV6-3 and TRBJ2-1; 14 bases align to TRBD2. CDR3 loop: CAGGTSGRGANEQFF. CDR3 nucleotides: TGTGCCGGGGGGACTAGCGGGAGAGGGGCCAATGAGCAGTTCTTC.